A single sample gave rise to the 27 T cell receptor beta chains below, sequenced in a study of blood T cell repertoires in COVID-19. Sequenced by immunoSEQ multiplex PCR; TCRdb stores in-frame clones only, minus some. The repertoire holds 130,000 or so clones, with around 83% as singletons. The specimen sequenced was peripheral blood. The receptors were sampled from a human donor in a cohort sampled during active COVID-19.

This clone was found a few times. The rearrangement uses TRBV6-5 and TRBJ1-5; tentative D call: TRBD1 (5 bases). This CDR3 spans 14 amino acids. Per germline, CDR1 MNHEY and CDR2 SVGAGI. The V end lost 6 bases, the J end lost 2 bases, and 11 bases lay between the germline ends. Here the CDR3 reads CASRLPGGNQPQHF. The CDR3 DNA sequence: TGTGCCAGCAGACTTCCGGGGGGCAATCAGCCCCAGCATTTT.

The rearrangement uses TRBV2 and TRBJ2-2, with a weak D call TRBD2 (6 bases). V lost 8 bases to trimming and J lost 2 bases, with 9 bases between them. CDR1 and CDR2 from the germline V gene are SNHLY and FYNNEI. The CDR3 has 13 amino acids. This CDR3 is CASGTSNTGELFF. CDR3 coding DNA: TGTGCCAGCGGGACTTCTAACACCGGGGAGCTGTTTTTT.

J is TRBJ1-1 and V is TRBV7-9, with 8 bases that match TRBD1. Germline V gene data show CDR1 as SEHNR and CDR2 as FQNEAQ (reference sequence). V shed 4 bases and J 10 bases; nucleotides not matched to a gene: 5. CDR3 length: 12 amino acids. The chain's CDR3 is CASSSGGSGAFF. CDR3 nucleotides: TGTGCCAGCAGCTCAGGGGGCTCCGGAGCTTTCTTT.

The V gene is TRBV19, the J gene TRBJ1-1; TRBD1 matches at 7 bases. The CDR3 loop spans 15 amino acids. V trimming: 6 bases; J trimming: 2 bases; junction bases outside the gene matches: 9. The germline gives CDR1 LNHDA, CDR2 SQIVND (reference sequence). The CDR3 spells CASSLLGTVNTEAFF. The CDR3 DNA reads TGTGCCAGTAGCTTACTAGGGACAGTTAACACTGAAGCTTTCTTT.

The rearrangement links TRBV5-1 to TRBJ1-1; tentative D call: TRBD1 (5 bases). The germline V and J ends were trimmed by 3 bases and 0 bases, with 12 bases remaining between them. The CDR3 spans 15 residues. CDR1 and CDR2 (germline): SGHRS, YFSETQ. CDR3 nucleotides: TGCGCCAGCAGCTATATACGGGGGATGAACACTGAAGCTTTCTTT. This encodes CASSYIRGMNTEAFF. The variable domain in full, completed from reference TRBV5-1 and TRBJ1-1, reads KAGVTQTPRYLIKTRGQQVTLSCSPISGHRSVSWYQQTPGQGLQFLFEYFSETQRNKGNFPGRFSGRQFSNSRSEMNVSTLELGDSALYLCASSYIRGMNTEAFFGQGTRLTVV.

This chain connects TRBV25-1 to TRBJ2-2; D is perhaps TRBD2 (6 bases). This CDR3 region has 16 residues. V was shortened by 2 bases and J by 7 bases, with 17 bases between the two germline ends. Germline assignment: CDR1 MGHDK and CDR2 SYGVNS. CDR3 DNA sequence: TGTGCCAGCAGTGAAGGGGGGTTCGGAGGTAACGGGGAGCTGTTTTTT. This encodes CASSEGGFGGNGELFF.

The J gene is TRBJ2-4, the V gene TRBV19, with TRBD2 identical over 7 bases. Germline V gene data show CDR1 as LNHDA and CDR2 as SQIVND (reference sequence). CDR3 length: 17 residues. Trimming at V came to 9 bases and at J to 0 bases, leaving 14 bases not matched to a gene. The CDR3 region is CASRPRGVQVAKNIQYF. The CDR3 DNA reads as TGTGCCAGCCGCCCCCGGGGGGTCCAGGTAGCCAAAAACATTCAGTACTTC.

The chain carries TRBV9 and TRBJ2-1, with 10 bases that match TRBD2. Trimming at V came to 4 bases and at J to 4 bases, leaving 8 bases not matched to a gene. Per the germline V gene, CDR1 is SGDLS and CDR2 is YYNGEE. The CDR3 runs 16 residues. The DNA for the CDR3 is TGTGCCAGCAGCCCCCGACCTAGCGGGGGATACAATGAGCAGTTCTTC. Its translation is CASSPRPSGGYNEQFF.

This chain uses TRBV4-1 with TRBJ2-1; perhaps TRBD2 as D (6 bases). CDR3 length equals 15 residues. Germline loops: CDR1 MGHRA, CDR2 YSYEKL. Trimming removed 3 bases from V and 5 bases from J, with 14 bases in between. The CDR3 DNA reads as TGCGCCAGCAGCCACCTTCTAGCGCCAGACAATGAGCAGTTCTTC. This codes for CASSHLLAPDNEQFF.

V usage is TRBV19 and J usage is TRBJ2-1; 8 nucleotides align to TRBD1. The V gene end was trimmed by 2 bases and the J gene end by 10 bases; junction bases not matched to a gene: 7. The germline V gene has CDR1 LNHDA and CDR2 SQIVND (reference sequence). This CDR3 is built from 14 residues. The CDR3 here is CASSIPDRVYEQFF. Here the CDR3 DNA reads TGTGCCAGTAGTATACCGGACAGGGTATACGAGCAGTTCTTC.

The sample holds one count of this clone. The CDR3 nucleotides are TGTGCCAGCAGTTACTCGTTCAAACTAGCGGGAGGGGAATCCTACAATGAGCAGTTCTTC. Amino acid sequence: CASSYSFKLAGGESYNEQFF. The gene calls are TRBV6-7 and TRBJ2-1, with 13 bases that match TRBD2. TRBV6-7 is known as an ORF, though its function is uncertain. Trimming cost V 0 bases and J 1 base; bases outside gene matches: 9. CDR3 length equals 20 residues.

The chain couples TRBV5-6 to TRBJ1-2; possibly TRBD1 for D (5 bases). The CDR3 has 15 amino acids. With 4 bases removed from V and 2 bases from J, the gap between germline ends came to 15 bases. Germline CDR1 is SGHDT and CDR2 is YYEEEE. CDR3 sequence reads: CASSSRGILNYGYTF. The CDR3 coding sequence is TGTGCCAGCAGCAGCCGGGGGATCCTAAACTATGGCTACACCTTC.

V gene TRBV15 combines with J gene TRBJ2-5, with D perhaps TRBD1 (5 bases). Trimming removed 1 base from V and 3 bases from J, with 6 bases in between. This CDR3 spans 13 amino acids. Germline values: CDR1 LNHNV, CDR2 YYDKDF (reference sequence). CDR3 nucleotides: TGTGCCACCAGCAGAGGCAGGGAAGAGACCCAGTACTTC. Translating gives CATSRGREETQYF.

This chain uses TRBV13 with TRBJ1-1; no definite D call. The germline CDR1 and CDR2 sequences are PRHDT and FYEKMQ (reference sequence). The CDR3 is 15 amino acids. Trimming pared 6 bases from V and 1 base from J, leaving 15 bases between. The CDR3 spells CASSITAGSNTEAFF. In DNA form, the CDR3 reads TGTGCCAGCAGTATCACAGCCGGATCGAACACTGAAGCTTTCTTT.

The V and J genes are TRBV6-5 and TRBJ2-1, with TRBD2 matching over 11 bases. Germline CDR1 and CDR2: MNHEY and SVGAGI. J was trimmed by 13 bases and V by 8 bases; bases with no gene match: 7. This CDR3 is built from 12 residues. The CDR3 DNA sequence: TGTGCCAGCTCGGGCCTAGCGGGGGGCCAGTTCTTC. Its protein product is CASSGLAGGQFF.

J is TRBJ2-7 and V is TRBV7-2, with D uncertain. The CDR3 consists of 13 residues. V lost 4 bases to trimming and J lost 2 bases, with 9 bases between them. Germline loops: CDR1 SGHTA, CDR2 FQGNSA. The CDR3 region has the DNA TGTGCCAGCAGCTCGGTCAACGCCTACGAGCAGTACGTC. Protein sequence: CASSSVNAYEQYV.

By share, this clone ranks as medium-sized. This chain joins TRBV6-4 and TRBJ2-3; TRBD2 aligns across 11 bases. There are 15 residues in the CDR3. J gave up 1 base and V 10 bases, and 7 bases lay outside the gene matches. CDR1 and CDR2 (germline): MRHNA, SNTAGT. CDR3 sequence: CATSETSGGTDTQYF. The CDR3 DNA reads as TGTGCCACATCGGAGACTAGCGGGGGCACAGATACGCAGTATTTT.

This chain joins TRBV19 and TRBJ2-3, with TRBD1 identical over 7 bases. Germline V gene sequence: CDR1 LNHDA, CDR2 SQIVND (reference sequence). CDR3 size: 14 residues. The V and J ends lost 7 bases and 0 bases, in that order; junction bases with no gene match: 4. The CDR3 DNA reads TGTGCCAGTATGAAGACAGGGAGCACAGATACGCAGTATTTT. Residues: CASMKTGSTDTQYF.

The genes are TRBV29-1 and TRBJ1-1; no firm D call. Germline-derived CDR1 and CDR2 are SQVTM and ANQGSEA. V was clipped by 6 bases and J by 6 bases, with 11 bases between them. The length of the CDR3 is 11 residues. The CDR3, as DNA: TGCAGCGTAAGTTCGGGTCCTGAAGCTTTCTTT. This translates into CSVSSGPEAFF. Full variable domain (rest looked up from reference TRBV29-1 and TRBJ1-1): SAVISQKPSRDICQRGTSLTIQCQVDSQVTMMFWYRQQPGQSLTLIATANQGSEATYESGFVIDKFPISRPNLTFSTLTVSNMSPEDSSIYLCSVSSGPEAFFGQGTRLTVV.

This clone was seen a few times. The rearrangement links TRBV6-5 to TRBJ1-1; 11 bases agree with TRBD1. Germline V CDR1 and CDR2: MNHEY, SVGAGI. The CDR3 runs 14 residues. J lost 4 bases, V lost 4 bases, and 2 bases had no gene match. The CDR3 DNA is TGTGCCAGCAGTTCTGGGACAGGGGGCACTGAAGCTTTCTTT. It translates to CASSSGTGGTEAFF.

The rearrangement links TRBV5-1 to TRBJ2-5; D perhaps matches TRBD2 (6 bases). Germline assignment: CDR1 SGHRS and CDR2 YFSETQ. V lost 0 bases, J lost 5 bases, and 8 bases lay in between. The CDR3 contains 13 residues. The CDR3 reads CASSLGGDETQYF. The DNA for the CDR3 is TGCGCCAGCAGCTTGGGCGGGGATGAGACCCAGTACTTC.

The chain uses TRBV2 and TRBJ2-1; 11 positions match TRBD2. Trimming took 7 bases from V and 7 from J; bases not matched to a gene: 9. This CDR3 spans 15 amino acids. The germline gives CDR1 SNHLY, CDR2 FYNNEI. The CDR3 loop is CASTVAGGSGNEQFF. The CDR3 DNA reads TGTGCCAGCACTGTAGCGGGGGGGTCTGGGAATGAGCAGTTCTTC.

This chain uses TRBV30 with TRBJ1-2; weak D call: TRBD1 (5 bases). Trimming left V 0 bases short and J 0 bases short, with 20 bases between. CDR3 length equals 18 residues. Looked up from germline, CDR1 is GTSNPN and CDR2 is SVGIG (reference sequence). CDR3 in DNA: TGTGCCTGGAGTGTAAGGAGGGGACGATTGAGTTCTAACTATGGCTACACCTTC. Protein sequence: CAWSVRRGRLSSNYGYTF.

This clone is a singleton in its sample. This chain connects TRBV14 to TRBJ2-7, with 7 bases that match TRBD1. V dropped 4 bases and J dropped 1; count of bases not matched to a gene: 22. The CDR3 sequence is 20 residues long. Germline V gene lookup returns CDR1 SGHDN and CDR2 FVKESK. Here the CDR3 DNA reads TGTGCCAGCAGCCGCCGAACAGGGGCCCCTTCACCTACTCTTTCCTACGAGCAGTACTTC. Its translation: CASSRRTGAPSPTLSYEQYF.

The sample holds one count of this clone. This chain uses TRBV27 with TRBJ1-5; 7 positions agree with TRBD1. CDR3 size: 15 residues. V was pared by 5 bases and J by 4 bases, with 8 bases of the junction left unmatched. Germline V lookup: CDR1 MNHEY, CDR2 SMNVEV (reference sequence). CDR3 protein: CASSREQGRNQPQHF. CDR3 in DNA: TGTGCCAGCAGTCGGGAACAGGGGAGGAATCAGCCCCAGCATTTT.

This chain connects TRBV2 to TRBJ2-6; D possibly corresponds to TRBD2 (6 bases). CDR3 size: 16 residues. CDR1 is SNHLY, CDR2 FYNNEI, per germline. Between the trimmed V and J ends, which lost 2 bases and 4 bases, there was a span of 12 bases. The CDR3 DNA sequence: TGTGCCAGCAGTGAATCTGCGGGGTCCGGGGCCAACGTCCTGACTTTC. It codes for CASSESAGSGANVLTF.

In its sample, this clone was seen many times. V is TRBV18 and J is TRBJ1-4; TRBD1 matches 7 bases. Trimming cost V 3 bases and J 5 bases; bases outside gene matches: 6. Germline assignment: CDR1 KGHSH and CDR2 LQKENI. CDR3 size: 15 residues. Here the CDR3 reads CASSPFGQDNEKLFF. The DNA for the CDR3 is TGTGCCAGCTCACCGTTCGGACAGGACAATGAAAAACTGTTTTTT.